This TCR beta chain was found in a study of post-analysis software for immune sequencing data. Study-wide findings and caveats: When compared against controls, multiple sclerosis patients showed significantly lower normalized Chao1 diversity. There were five or six TRBV segments more frequent in patients than controls, and TRBV5-6, TRBV5-1 and TRBV20-1 were among them.

As for this clonotype: No antigen is known for it.

After removal of 4 bases from V and 4 bases from J, the junction contained 5 bases not matched to a gene. Germline V gives CDR1 LGHDT, CDR2 YNNKEL (reference sequence). This CDR3 has 14 amino acids. TCR beta libraries were prepared from cDNA with unique molecular identifiers. Each batch of roughly 1 to 11 million T cells produced 500,000 to 550,000 cDNA molecules. A single record per CDR3 protein comes from TCRdb applying MiXCR to the PCR reads. The sample records approximately 570,000 distinct CDR3 sequences, roughly two fifths being singletons. The chain carries TRBV3-1 and TRBJ2-3; 7 nucleotides agree with TRBD2. Sequencing input: blood. This TCR derives from a girl between 10 and 17 years old with multiple sclerosis. The CDR3 is CASSPFRGADTQYF. The CDR3, as DNA: TGTGCCAGCAGCCCTTTCCGGGGGGCAGATACGCAGTATTTT.